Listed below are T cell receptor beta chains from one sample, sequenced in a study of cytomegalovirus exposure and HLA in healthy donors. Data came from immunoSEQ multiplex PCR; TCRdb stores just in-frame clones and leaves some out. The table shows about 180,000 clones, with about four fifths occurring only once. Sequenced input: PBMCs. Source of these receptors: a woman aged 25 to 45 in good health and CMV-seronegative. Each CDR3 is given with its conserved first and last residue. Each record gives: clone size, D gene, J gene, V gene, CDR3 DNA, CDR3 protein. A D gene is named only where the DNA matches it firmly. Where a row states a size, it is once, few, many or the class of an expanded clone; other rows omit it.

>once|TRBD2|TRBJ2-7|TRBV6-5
TGTGCCAGCAGTTCCCTAGCGGGGGGGTCCTACGGGGAGCAGTACTTC
CASSSLAGGSYGEQYF
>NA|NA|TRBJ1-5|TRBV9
TGTGCCAGCAGCTCCGGGGGCAATCAGCCCCAGCATTTT
CASSSGGNQPQHF
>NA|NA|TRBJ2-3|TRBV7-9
TGTGCCAGCAGCATTAACCAGGGCACAGATACGCAGTATTTT
CASSINQGTDTQYF
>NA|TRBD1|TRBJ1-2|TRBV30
TGTGCCTGGAGTCCGGGACAGGGGGGAGGTCTTAATGGCTACACCTTC
CAWSPGQGGGLNGYTF
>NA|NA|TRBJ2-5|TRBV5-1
TGCGCCAGCAGCTCCGGGGGGCTCGGCCAAGAGACCCAGTACTTC
CASSSGGLGQETQYF
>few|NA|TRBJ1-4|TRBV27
TGTGCCAGCACTAATAGTGTGGGAGGCGGCGAAAAACTGTTTTTT
CASTNSVGGGEKLFF
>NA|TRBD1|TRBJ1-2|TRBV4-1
TGCGCCAGCAGCCAAGAAGGGGAGGACAGGGGGCATGGCTACACCTTC
CASSQEGEDRGHGYTF
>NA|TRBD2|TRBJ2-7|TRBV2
TGTGCCAGCAGTCGGGACTATACGTCCTACGAGCAGTACTTC
CASSRDYTSYEQYF
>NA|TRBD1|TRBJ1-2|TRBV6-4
TGTGCCAGCAGTGATGGGACAGGCCTAACGGGCTATGGCTACACCTTC
CASSDGTGLTGYGYTF
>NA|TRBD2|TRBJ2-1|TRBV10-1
TGCGCCAGCAGTGAGGCGGGGGGGCGCAGGGATGAGCAGTTCTTC
CASSEAGGRRDEQFF
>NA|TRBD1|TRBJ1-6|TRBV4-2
TGTGCCAGCAGCCAAGAGGACAGGGCTGAGGGTAATTCACCCCTCCACTTT
CASSQEDRAEGNSPLHF
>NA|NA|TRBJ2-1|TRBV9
TGTGCCAGCAGCGCTTTACAGGGCGGTGAGCAGTTCTTC
CASSALQGGEQFF
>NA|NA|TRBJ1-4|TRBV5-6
TGTGCCAGCAGCCCAGCGGGTGGAGCTGAAAAACTGTTTTTT
CASSPAGGAEKLFF
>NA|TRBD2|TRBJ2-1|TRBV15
TGTGCCACCAGCAGAGGGCCTAGCGGGGGGAATGAGCAGTTCTTC
CATSRGPSGGNEQFF
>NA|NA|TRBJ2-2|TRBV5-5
TGTGCCAGCAGCTATGGAATATTGACAGGTAGAAGCACCGGGGAGCTGTTTTTT
CASSYGILTGRSTGELFF
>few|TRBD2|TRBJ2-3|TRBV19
TGTGCCAGTAGTATCCTCCTCCGACGACGGGGGGTCACAGATACGCAGTATTTT
CASSILLRRRGVTDTQYF
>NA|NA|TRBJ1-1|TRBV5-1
TGCGCCAGCAGCTTGGCCCTCTTGGCAGGCCAGAACACTGAAGCTTTCTTT
CASSLALLAGQNTEAFF
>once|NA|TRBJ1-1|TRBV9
TGTGCCAGCAGCGCAAGCCGATACCCTAGGATAACCTGGTCGAACACTGAAGCTTTCTTT
CASSASRYPRITWSNTEAFF
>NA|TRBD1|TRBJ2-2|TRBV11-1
TGTGCCAGCAGTAACAGGGGGGCCGGGGAGCTGTTTTTT
CASSNRGAGELFF
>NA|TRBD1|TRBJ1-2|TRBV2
TGTGCCAGCAGTGACGAGACAGGGGTTTATGGCTACACCTTC
CASSDETGVYGYTF
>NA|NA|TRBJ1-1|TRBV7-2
TGTGCCAGCAGCTTACGGACTGAAGCTTTCTTT
CASSLRTEAFF
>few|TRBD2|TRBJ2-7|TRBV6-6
TGTGCCAGCAGTTCTAGCGGGGTAAACTACGAGCAGTACTTC
CASSSSGVNYEQYF
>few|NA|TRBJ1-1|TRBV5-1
TGCGCCAGCAGCTTGGACCCGACAGGCATGAACACTGAAGCTTTCTTT
CASSLDPTGMNTEAFF
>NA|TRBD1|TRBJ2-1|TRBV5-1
TGCGCCAGCAGCTTGTGGACAGGTCGGAATGAGCAGTTCTTC
CASSLWTGRNEQFF
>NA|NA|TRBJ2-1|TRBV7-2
TGTGCCAGCAGCTTGAGGACAGATTACAATGAGCAGTTCTTC
CASSLRTDYNEQFF
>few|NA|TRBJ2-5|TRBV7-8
TGTGCCAGCAGCTCTCTGGGAGGTGGGGAGACCCAGTACTTC
CASSSLGGGETQYF
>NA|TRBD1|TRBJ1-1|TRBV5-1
TGCGCCAGCAGCGACGACAGGGCAATGAACACTGAAGCTTTCTTT
CASSDDRAMNTEAFF
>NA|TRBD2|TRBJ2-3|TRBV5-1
TGCGCCAGCAGCTTAATTATAGCGGGGGGCCCCACAGATACGCAGTATTTT
CASSLIIAGGPTDTQYF
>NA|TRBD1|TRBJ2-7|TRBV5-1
TGCGCCAGCAGCCCCCACGGACAGGGGGCCTACGAGCAGTACTTC
CASSPHGQGAYEQYF
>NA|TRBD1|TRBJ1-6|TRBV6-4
TGTGCCAGCAGTCGACAGGGTAAGGGAGATAATTCACCCCTCCACTTT
CASSRQGKGDNSPLHF
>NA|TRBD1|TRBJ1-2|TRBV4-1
TGCGCCAGCAGCCAAGAACAGGGGAATGGCTACACCTTC
CASSQEQGNGYTF
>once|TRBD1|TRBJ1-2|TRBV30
TGTGCCGCCCAGTGGACAGGGGGGAACGGCTACACCTTC
CAAQWTGGNGYTF
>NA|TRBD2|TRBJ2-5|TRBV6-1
TGTGCCAGCAGTGGAGCCAGAGCGGGGGGAGAGACCCAGTACTTC
CASSGARAGGETQYF
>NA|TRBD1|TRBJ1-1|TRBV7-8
TGTGCCAGCAGCCTAGTCAGGGGGCCAAGGGGCACTGAAGCTTTCTTT
CASSLVRGPRGTEAFF
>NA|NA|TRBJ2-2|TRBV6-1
TGTGCCAGCAGTGCGGGCACCGGGGAGCTGTTTTTT
CASSAGTGELFF
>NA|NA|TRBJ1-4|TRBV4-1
TGCGCCAGCAGCCAAGATTCGGGGGGCCCAACTAATGAAAAACTGTTTTTT
CASSQDSGGPTNEKLFF
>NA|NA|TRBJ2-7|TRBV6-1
TGTGCCAGCAGTGCCCAGTGGGCAGGGCAGACCTACGAGCAGTACTTC
CASSAQWAGQTYEQYF
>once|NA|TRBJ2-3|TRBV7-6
TGTGCCAGCAGCTTAGCCGCAGGGGATACGCAGTATTTT
CASSLAAGDTQYF
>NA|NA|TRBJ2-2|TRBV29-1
TGCAGCGTTGGGGGGGAGAGGGCATACACCGGGGAGCTGTTTTTT
CSVGGERAYTGELFF
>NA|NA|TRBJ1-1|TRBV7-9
TGTGCCAGCAGCTTCCAGGGGAAGAACACTGAAGCTTTCTTT
CASSFQGKNTEAFF
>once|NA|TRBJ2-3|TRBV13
TGTGCCAGCAGTCCGATCGGGGACACAGATACGCAGTATTTT
CASSPIGDTDTQYF
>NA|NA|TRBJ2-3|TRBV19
TGTGCCAGTAGTAAGCCAGGGGACACAGATACGCAGTATTTT
CASSKPGDTDTQYF
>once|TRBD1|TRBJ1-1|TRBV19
TGTGCCAGTAGGTCGCACTTTGGACAGGGTAAGGCTGAAGCTTTCTTT
CASRSHFGQGKAEAFF
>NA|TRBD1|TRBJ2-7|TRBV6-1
TGTGCCAGCAGTGAAGAAGCCGGGACAGGGGTGGGGGCTAGCGAGCAGTACTTC
CASSEEAGTGVGASEQYF
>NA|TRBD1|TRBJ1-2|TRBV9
TGTGCCAGCAGGGTAGGGACAGGGCATGGCTACACCTTC
CASRVGTGHGYTF
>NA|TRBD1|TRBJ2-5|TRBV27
TGTGCCTCGAAGGGGACAGGAGCTGAGACCCAGTACTTC
CASKGTGAETQYF
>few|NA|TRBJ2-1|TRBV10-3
TGTGCCATCAGTGAGGGGGCCGAGCGGCAGTTCTTC
CAISEGAERQFF
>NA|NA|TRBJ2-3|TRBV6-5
TGTGCCAGCAGTTACTTCAGCGCGTCGGATACGCAGTATTTT
CASSYFSASDTQYF
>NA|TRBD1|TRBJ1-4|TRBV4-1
TGCGCCAGCAGCCAGACCGGGACAGGGGGGGAAAAACTGTTTTTT
CASSQTGTGGEKLFF
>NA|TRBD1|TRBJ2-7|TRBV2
TGTGCCAGCAGGCCCCAGGGGGCAGGGGAGCAGTACTTC
CASRPQGAGEQYF
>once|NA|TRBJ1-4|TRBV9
TGTGCCAGCAGCCCTAGAACTAATGAAAAACTGTTTTTT
CASSPRTNEKLFF
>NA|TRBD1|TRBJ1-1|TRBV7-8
TGTGCCAGCAGCTCCGACAGGGGGAACACTGAAGCTTTCTTT
CASSSDRGNTEAFF
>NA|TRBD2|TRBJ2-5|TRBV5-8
TGTGCCAGCAGCCAGAGTCGGACTAGCGGTATTATAGAGACCCAGTACTTC
CASSQSRTSGIIETQYF